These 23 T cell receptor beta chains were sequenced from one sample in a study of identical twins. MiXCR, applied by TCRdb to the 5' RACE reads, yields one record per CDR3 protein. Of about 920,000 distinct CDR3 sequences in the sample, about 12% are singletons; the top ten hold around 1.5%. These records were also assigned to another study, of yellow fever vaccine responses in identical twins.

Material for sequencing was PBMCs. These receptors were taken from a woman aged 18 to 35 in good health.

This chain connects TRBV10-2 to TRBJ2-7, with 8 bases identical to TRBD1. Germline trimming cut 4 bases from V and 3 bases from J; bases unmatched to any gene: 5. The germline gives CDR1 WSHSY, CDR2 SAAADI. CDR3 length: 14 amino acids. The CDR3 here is CASSVGTGRYEQYV. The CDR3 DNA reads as TGCGCCAGCAGTGTAGGGACAGGACGCTACGAGCAGTACGTC.

CDR3 loop: CASSPLVGGELFF. The CDR3 nucleotides are TGTGCCAGCAGCCCCCTTGTCGGCGGGGAGCTGTTTTTT. The chain employs TRBV11-2 and TRBJ2-2; D is unresolved. The CDR3 is 13 residues long. Trimming took 5 bases from V and 7 from J, leaving 11 bases between them. Germline CDR1 and CDR2: SGHAT and FQNNGV.

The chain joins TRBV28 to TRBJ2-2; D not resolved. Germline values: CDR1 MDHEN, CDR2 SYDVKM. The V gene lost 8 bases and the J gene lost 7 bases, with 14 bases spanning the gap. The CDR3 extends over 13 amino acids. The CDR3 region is CASQRDPGGELFF. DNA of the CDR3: TGTGCCAGCCAACGCGATCCTGGCGGGGAGCTGTTTTTT.

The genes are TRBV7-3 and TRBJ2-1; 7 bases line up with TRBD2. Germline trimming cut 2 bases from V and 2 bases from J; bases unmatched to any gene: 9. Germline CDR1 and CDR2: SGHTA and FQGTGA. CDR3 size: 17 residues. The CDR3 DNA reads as TGTGCCAGCAGCTTATTCCATACGGGACTAACCTACAATGAGCAGTTCTTC. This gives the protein CASSLFHTGLTYNEQFF.

CDR3 protein: CASSPDGTDTQYF. CDR3 bases: TGTGCCAGCAGCCCCGACGGGACAGATACGCAGTATTTT. The genes are TRBV7-9 and TRBJ2-3; D uncertain. Per germline, CDR1 SEHNR and CDR2 FQNEAQ (reference sequence). With 5 bases removed from V and 3 bases from J, the gap between germline ends came to 9 bases. The CDR3 sequence is 13 residues long.

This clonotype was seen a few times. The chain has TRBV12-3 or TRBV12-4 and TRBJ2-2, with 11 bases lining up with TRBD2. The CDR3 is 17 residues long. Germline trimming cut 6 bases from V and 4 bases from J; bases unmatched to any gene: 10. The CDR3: CASSLDTSGRSTGELFF. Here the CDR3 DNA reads TGTGCCAGCAGCCTAGACACTAGCGGGAGATCCACCGGGGAGCTGTTTTTT.

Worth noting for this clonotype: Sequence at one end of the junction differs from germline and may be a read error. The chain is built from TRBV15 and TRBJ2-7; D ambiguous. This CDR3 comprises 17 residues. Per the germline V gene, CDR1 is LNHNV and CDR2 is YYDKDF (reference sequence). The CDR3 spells CATSRDRMVGNFYERYF. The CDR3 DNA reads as TGTGCCACCAGCAGAGACCGAATGGTAGGGAATTTCTACGAGCGGTACTTC.

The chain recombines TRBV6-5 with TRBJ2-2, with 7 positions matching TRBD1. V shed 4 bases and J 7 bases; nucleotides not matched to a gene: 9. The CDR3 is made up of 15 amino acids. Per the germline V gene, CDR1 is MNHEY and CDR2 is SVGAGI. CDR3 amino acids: CASSLLTGTVGELFF. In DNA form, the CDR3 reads TGTGCCAGCAGTTTACTGACAGGGACGGTCGGGGAGCTGTTTTTT.

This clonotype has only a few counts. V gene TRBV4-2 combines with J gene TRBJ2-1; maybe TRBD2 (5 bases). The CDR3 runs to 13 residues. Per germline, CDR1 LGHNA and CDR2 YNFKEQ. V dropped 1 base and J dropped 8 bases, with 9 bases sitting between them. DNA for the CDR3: TGTGCCAGCAGCCAAGCGAGGGCGGATGAGCAGTTCTTC. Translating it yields CASSQARADEQFF.

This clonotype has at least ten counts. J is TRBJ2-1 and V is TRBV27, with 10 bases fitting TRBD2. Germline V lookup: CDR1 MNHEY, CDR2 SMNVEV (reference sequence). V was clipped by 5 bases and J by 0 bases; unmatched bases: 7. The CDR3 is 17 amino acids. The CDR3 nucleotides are TGTGCCAGCAGTCTACGGACTAGCGGAGCCTCCTACAATGAGCAGTTCTTC. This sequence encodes CASSLRTSGASYNEQFF.

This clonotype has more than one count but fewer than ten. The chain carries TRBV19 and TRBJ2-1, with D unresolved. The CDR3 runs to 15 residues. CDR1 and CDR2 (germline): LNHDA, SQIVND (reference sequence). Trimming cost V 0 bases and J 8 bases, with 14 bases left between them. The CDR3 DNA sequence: TGTGCCAGTAGTATAGAAGGCCATGGGTTCTATGAGCAGTTCTTC. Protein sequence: CASSIEGHGFYEQFF. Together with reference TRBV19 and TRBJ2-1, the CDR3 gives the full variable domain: DGGITQSPKYLFRKEGQNVTLSCEQNLNHDAMYWYRQDPGQGLRLIYYSQIVNDFQKGDIAEGYSVSREKKESFPLTVTSAQKNPTAFYLCASSIEGHGFYEQFFGPGTRLTVL.

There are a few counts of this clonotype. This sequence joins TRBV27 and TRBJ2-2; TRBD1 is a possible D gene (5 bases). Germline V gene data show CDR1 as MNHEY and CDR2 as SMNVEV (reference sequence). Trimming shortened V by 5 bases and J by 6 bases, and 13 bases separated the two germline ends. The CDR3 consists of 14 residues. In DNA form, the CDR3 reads TGTGCCAGCAGTCCGTGGCAGGGTTCCGGGGAGCTGTTTTTT. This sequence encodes CASSPWQGSGELFF.

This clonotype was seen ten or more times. The CDR3 coding sequence is TGCGCCAGCAGCCATATTCTGGGACAGGGGATCTACGAGCAGTACTTC. Its translation: CASSHILGQGIYEQYF. The chain combines TRBV4-1 with TRBJ2-7; TRBD1 matches at 10 bases. Germline CDR1 is MGHRA and CDR2 is YSYEKL. The CDR3 is made up of 16 amino acids. Germline trimming cut 3 bases from V and 3 bases from J; bases unmatched to any gene: 8.

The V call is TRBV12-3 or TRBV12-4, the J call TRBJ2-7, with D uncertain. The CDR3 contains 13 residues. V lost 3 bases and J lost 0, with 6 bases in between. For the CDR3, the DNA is TGTGCCAGCAGTTTTGGTTTCTCCTACGAGCAGTACTTC. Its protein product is CASSFGFSYEQYF.

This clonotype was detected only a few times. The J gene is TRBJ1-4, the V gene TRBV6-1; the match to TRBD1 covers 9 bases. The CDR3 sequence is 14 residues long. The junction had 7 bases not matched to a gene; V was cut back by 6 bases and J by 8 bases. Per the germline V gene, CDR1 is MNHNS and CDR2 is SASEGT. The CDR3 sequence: CASSWTGEGEKLFF. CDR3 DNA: TGTGCCAGCAGCTGGACAGGGGAGGGAGAAAAACTGTTTTTT.

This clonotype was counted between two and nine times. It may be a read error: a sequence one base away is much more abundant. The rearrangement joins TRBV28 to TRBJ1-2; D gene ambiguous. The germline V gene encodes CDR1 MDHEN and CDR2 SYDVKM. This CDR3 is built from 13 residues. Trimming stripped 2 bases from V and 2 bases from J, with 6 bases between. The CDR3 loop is CASSLAQNYGYTF. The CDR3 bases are TGTGCCAGCAGTTTAGCACAGAACTATGGCTACACCTTC.

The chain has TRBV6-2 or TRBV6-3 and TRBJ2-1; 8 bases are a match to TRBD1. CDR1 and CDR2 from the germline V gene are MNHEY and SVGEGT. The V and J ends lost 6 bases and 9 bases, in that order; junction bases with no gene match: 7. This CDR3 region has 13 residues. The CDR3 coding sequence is TGTGCCAGCAGGGGGACAGGTGGGGCTGAGCAGTTCTTC. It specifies CASRGTGGAEQFF.

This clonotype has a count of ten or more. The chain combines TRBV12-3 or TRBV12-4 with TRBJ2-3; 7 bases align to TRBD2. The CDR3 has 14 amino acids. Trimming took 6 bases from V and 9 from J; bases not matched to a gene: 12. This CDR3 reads CASRPGGSKTTQYF. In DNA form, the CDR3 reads TGTGCCAGCAGGCCGGGGGGATCAAAGACAACGCAGTATTTT.

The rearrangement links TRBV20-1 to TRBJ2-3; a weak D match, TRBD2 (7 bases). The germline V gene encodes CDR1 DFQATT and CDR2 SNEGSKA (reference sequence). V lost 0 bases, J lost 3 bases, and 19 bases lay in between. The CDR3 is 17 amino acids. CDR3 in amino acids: CSARDPTSVRGTDTQYF. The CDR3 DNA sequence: TGCAGTGCTAGAGACCCCACTAGCGTAAGGGGGACAGATACGCAGTATTTT.

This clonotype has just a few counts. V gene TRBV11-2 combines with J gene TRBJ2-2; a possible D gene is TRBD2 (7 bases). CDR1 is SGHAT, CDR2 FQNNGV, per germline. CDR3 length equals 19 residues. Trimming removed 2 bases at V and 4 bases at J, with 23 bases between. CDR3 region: CASSLFAPVGGRVTGELFF. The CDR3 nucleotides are TGTGCCAGCAGCTTATTCGCCCCGGTGGGGGGGCGGGTCACCGGGGAGCTGTTTTTT.

The CDR3 DNA is TGTGCCACCGTAGGGACCAAGGAAGGAGAGACCCAGTACTTC. This encodes CATVGTKEGETQYF. The chain uses TRBV24-1 and TRBJ2-5, with D perhaps matching TRBD1 or TRBD2 (5 bases each). CDR1 and CDR2 (germline): KGHDR, SFDVKD. The ends were cut back, 9 bases at V and 4 bases at J, with 17 bases in the middle. The CDR3 runs 14 residues.

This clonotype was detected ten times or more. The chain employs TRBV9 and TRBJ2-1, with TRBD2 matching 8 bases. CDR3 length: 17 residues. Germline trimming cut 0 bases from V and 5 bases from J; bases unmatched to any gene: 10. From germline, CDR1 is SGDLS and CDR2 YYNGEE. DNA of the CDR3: TGTGCCAGCAGCGTAGCCTCTTACACCGGGAGGGACAATGAGCAGTTCTTC. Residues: CASSVASYTGRDNEQFF.

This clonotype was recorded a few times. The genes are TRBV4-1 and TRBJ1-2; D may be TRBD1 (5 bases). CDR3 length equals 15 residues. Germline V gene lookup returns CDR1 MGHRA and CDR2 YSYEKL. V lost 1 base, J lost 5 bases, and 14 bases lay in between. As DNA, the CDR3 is TGCGCCAGCAGCCAAGCAGGAGGGGACCTTTATGGCTACACCTTC. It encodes CASSQAGGDLYGYTF.